This TCR beta chain appears in the sequencing data of a study of cytotoxic CD8 clonotypes in ibrutinib-treated CLL. Across the study: Response samples were taken after a median of around 11 months on treatment, range 6 to 36.

This clone was observed a handful of times. The antigen is unknown. The protocol was immunoSEQ multiplex PCR, while the TCRdb copy is restricted to in-frame clones and leaves out a portion. The sample has 60,000 to 65,000 clones, around three fifths seen once; the top ten hold approximately 15%. Study observations and caveats: Relative to age-matched healthy donors, clonality at baseline was higher, and it tracked circulating CD8+ T-cell counts. Contraction or stability on treatment was seen for public clonotypes, which were uncommon.

The material was PBMCs, obtained after 12 months of ibrutinib treatment. The TCR sequence derives from a human donor with chronic lymphocytic leukemia.

CDR3 coding DNA: TGTGCCAGCAGCTCCACGGACAGGGGGCTGTGGAATGAGCAGTTCTTC. Translated: CASSSTDRGLWNEQFF. The rearrangement uses TRBV7-9 and TRBJ2-1; TRBD1 agrees at 11 bases. This CDR3 comprises 16 residues. After removal of 4 bases from V and 7 bases from J, the junction contained 9 bases not matched to a gene. Germline values: CDR1 SEHNR, CDR2 FQNEAQ (reference sequence).